The source of this T cell receptor beta chain is a study of T cell responses to AZD1222 COVID-19 vaccine (dated by TCRdb to 2020 to 2023). At the level of the whole study: AZD1222 recipients whose second dose came at about 4 weeks and those whose second dose came at about 12 weeks were combined into one group, since spike-specific TCR depth and breadth did not differ between the two schedules. A total of over 230 trial participants underwent TCR sequencing, of whom around 200 received two doses of AZD1222 and about 26 received two doses of the MenACWY control vaccine. Trial participants were enrolled into age subgroups of 18-55, 56-69 and 70-plus years, which contained about 150, 28 and 57 TCR-sequenced participants, respectively.

For this clone: It lacks a known antigen. No base-level quality is on record; no much larger clone is a single base apart.

Study-wide conclusions, independent of this receptor: A significant rise in spike-specific TCR breadth and depth was observed after two AZD1222 doses relative to day 0 and relative to MenACWY recipients. In the small 56-69-year group, the increase in depth fell short of significance, most likely because of low power. Conclusions about previously exposed vaccinees are limited because only six or seven AZD1222 recipients were SARS-CoV-2 seropositive at baseline. Epitopes outside the regions mutated in the B.1.351 and B.1.1.7 variants were reportedly recognized by nearly half of the unique spike-specific TCRs. Vaccine-associated CD4 TCRs spanned the whole spike protein, with dominant responses in regions 160-218 and 743-854. Participants were mostly white British, with more females than males. The authors suggested clonal diversity may have been underestimated. Because no day 14 peak-response samples were available, the repertoires could be characterized only after the peak T cell response.

V and J are truncated by 7 bases and 7 bases respectively, leaving an intervening sequence of 14 bases. The germline V gene provides CDR1 MGHRA and CDR2 YSYEKL. From the cysteine up to the phenylalanine, the CDR3 has a length of 13 residues. Solely the CDR3 DNA is kept, with 39 bases framed from the first base. This sample's time point label indicates: baseline before first vaccination. The vaccinee samples were drawn from two UK trials, COV001 and COV002, one of which was a single-blind randomized controlled phase 2/3 trial testing AZD1222 (ChAdOx1 nCoV-19) in healthy adults. Trial participant PBMC samples were collected at day 0 and day 28 after the second dose for TCRbeta chain sequencing. The CDR3 regions of human TCRbeta chains were analyzed by immunosequencing. The paper's processing steps were these. TCRs in the repertoires were matched against a reference library of SARS-CoV-2-specific TCRs that had been generated with the MIRA antigen-specificity platform. Breadth was defined as the fraction of unique TCRs that were SARS-CoV-2-associated. Depth was defined as the fraction of total T cells that were SARS-CoV-2-associated. Using the MIRA data, each spike-specific TCR was mapped to the spike region that the TCR reacts to and placed in a CD4 or CD8 class. Log10-transformed breadth and depth values were compared by one-way ANOVA with Sidak's multiple comparisons tests. TCRdb holds this immuneACCESS table with in-frame rearrangements only. Some clones are missing; in checked studies, unresolved V genes explain under half, and the rest has no known cause. That table furnishes V, J and clone size, whereas the DNA furnished D and trimming. Across this sample there are 60,000 to 70,000 clones, with 85% seen only once. The ten largest make up approximately 18% of the sample.

Specimen: peripheral blood, collected on day 0 of AZD1222 vaccination. The chain is assembled from TRBV4-1 and TRBJ1-5; a weak D assignment points to TRBD1 (5 bases agree). The TCR sequence derives from an adult in good health. The CDR3 is CASTRGGGQPQHF. Here is the DNA: TGCGCCAGCACCCGGGGGGGTGGGCAGCCCCAGCATTTT.